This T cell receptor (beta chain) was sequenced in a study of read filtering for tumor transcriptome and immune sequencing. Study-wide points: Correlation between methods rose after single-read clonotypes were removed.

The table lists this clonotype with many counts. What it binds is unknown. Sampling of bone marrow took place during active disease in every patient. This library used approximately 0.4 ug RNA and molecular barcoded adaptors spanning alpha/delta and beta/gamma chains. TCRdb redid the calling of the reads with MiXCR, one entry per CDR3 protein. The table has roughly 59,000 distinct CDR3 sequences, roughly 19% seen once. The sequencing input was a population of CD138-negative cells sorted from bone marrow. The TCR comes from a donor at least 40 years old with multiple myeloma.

CDR3 region: CASSLGPGQYEKLFF. As DNA, the CDR3 is TGTGCCAGCAGCTTAGGGCCGGGACAGTATGAAAAACTGTTTTTT. The rearrangement uses TRBV7-2 and TRBJ1-4; TRBD1 matches 7 bases. The germline V gene encodes CDR1 SGHTA and CDR2 FQGNSA. V gave up 1 base and J gave up 6 bases; unmatched junction bases: 5. The CDR3 runs to 15 residues.